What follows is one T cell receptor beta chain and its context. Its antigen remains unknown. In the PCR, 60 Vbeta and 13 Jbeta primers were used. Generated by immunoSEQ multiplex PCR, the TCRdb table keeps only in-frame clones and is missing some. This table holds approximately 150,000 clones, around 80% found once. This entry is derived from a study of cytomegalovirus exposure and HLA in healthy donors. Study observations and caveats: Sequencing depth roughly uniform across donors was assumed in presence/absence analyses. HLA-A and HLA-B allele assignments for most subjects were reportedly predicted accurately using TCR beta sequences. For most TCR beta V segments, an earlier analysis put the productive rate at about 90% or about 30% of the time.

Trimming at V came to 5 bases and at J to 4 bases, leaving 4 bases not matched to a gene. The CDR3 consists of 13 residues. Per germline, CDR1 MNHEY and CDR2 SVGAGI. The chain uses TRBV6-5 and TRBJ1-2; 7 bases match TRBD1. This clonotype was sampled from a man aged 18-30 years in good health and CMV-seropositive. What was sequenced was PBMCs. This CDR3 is CASSPGQTYGYTF. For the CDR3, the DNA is TGTGCCAGCAGTCCGGGACAGACCTATGGCTACACCTTC.